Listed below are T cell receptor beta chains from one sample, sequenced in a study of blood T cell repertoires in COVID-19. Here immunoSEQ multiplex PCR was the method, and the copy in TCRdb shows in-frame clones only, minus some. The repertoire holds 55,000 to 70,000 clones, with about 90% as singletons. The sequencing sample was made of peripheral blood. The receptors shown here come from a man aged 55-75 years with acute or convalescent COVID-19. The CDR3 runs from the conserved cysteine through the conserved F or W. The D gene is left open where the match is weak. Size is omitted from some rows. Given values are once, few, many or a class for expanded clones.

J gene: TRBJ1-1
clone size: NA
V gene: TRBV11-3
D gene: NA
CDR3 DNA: TGTGCCAGCAGCTTAGATGCGTACACTGAAGCTTTCTTT
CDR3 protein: CASSLDAYTEAFF

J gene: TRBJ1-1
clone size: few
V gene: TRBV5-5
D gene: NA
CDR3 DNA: TGTGCCAGCAGCTTGGTAACTGAAGCTTTCTTT
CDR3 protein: CASSLVTEAFF

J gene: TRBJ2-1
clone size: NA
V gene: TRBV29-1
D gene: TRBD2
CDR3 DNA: TGCAGCGCTTACAAGACTAGCGGGGGGACCTACAATGAGCAGTTCTTC
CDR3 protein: CSAYKTSGGTYNEQFF

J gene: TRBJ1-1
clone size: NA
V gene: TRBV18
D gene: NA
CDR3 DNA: TGTGCCAGCTCACCACAGGAAGAGGGCACTGAAGCTTTCTTT
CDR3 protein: CASSPQEEGTEAFF

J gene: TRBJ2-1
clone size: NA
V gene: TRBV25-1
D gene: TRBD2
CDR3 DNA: TGTGCCAGCACCGCTAGCGGGGGGACTAGCTCCTACAATGAGCAGTTCTTC
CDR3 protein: CASTASGGTSSYNEQFF

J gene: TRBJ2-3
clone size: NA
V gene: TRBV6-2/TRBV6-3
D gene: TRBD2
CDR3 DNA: TGTGCCAGCAGCCAAAGGGACTCGACTAGCGGTCTTAGGGATACGCAGTATTTT
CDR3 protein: CASSQRDSTSGLRDTQYF

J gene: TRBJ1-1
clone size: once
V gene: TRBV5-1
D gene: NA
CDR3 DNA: TGCGCCAGCACCTTAGGGGAAATGAACACTGAAGCTTTCTTT
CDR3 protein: CASTLGEMNTEAFF

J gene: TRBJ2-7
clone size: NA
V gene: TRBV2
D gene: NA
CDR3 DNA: TGTGCCAGCAGTGAATTCAGATACGAGCAGTACTTC
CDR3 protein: CASSEFRYEQYF

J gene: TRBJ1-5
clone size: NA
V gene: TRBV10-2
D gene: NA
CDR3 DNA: TGCGCCAGCAGTGAGTATAGAGATCAGCCCCAGCATTTT
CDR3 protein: CASSEYRDQPQHF

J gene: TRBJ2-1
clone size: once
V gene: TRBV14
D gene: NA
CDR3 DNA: TGTGCCAGCAGCCTGCAGGGGTACTCCTACAATGAGCAGTTCTTC
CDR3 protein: CASSLQGYSYNEQFF

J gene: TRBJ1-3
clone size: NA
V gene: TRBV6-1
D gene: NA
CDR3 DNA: TGTGCCAGCAGTGAAGAACCGAGCTCTGGAAACACCATATATTTT
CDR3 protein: CASSEEPSSGNTIYF

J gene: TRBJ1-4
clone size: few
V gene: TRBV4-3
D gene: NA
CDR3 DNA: TGCGCCAGCAGCCACGGTCCGGGACTTGGGGAAAAACTGTTTTTT
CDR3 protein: CASSHGPGLGEKLFF

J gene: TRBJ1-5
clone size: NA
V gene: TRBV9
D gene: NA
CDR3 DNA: TGTGCCAGCGCGGGGGACAGCAATCAGCCCCAGCATTTT
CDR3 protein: CASAGDSNQPQHF

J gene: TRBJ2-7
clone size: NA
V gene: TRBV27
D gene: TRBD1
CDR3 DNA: TGTGCCAGCAGTTTAACGGGGACAGGGACCTACGAGCAGTACTTC
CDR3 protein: CASSLTGTGTYEQYF

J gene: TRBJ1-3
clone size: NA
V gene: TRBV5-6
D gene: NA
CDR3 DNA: TGTGCCAGCAGCTTGGAAGTGGGGCGCTCTGGAAACACCATATATTTT
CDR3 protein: CASSLEVGRSGNTIYF

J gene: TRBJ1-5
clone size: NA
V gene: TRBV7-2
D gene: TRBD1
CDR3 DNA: TGTGCCAGCAGCTCGACAGGGAGGCCCTTGAGCAATCAGCCCCAGCATTTT
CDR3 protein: CASSSTGRPLSNQPQHF

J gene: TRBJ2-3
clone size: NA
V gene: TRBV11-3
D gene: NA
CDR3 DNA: TGTGCCAGCAGCTTAGGTCAGGCTCGGGGAGATACGCAGTATTTT
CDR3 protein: CASSLGQARGDTQYF

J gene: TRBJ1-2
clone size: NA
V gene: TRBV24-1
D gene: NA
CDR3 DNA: TGTGCCACCATCAGCGCTGGGTTCTATGGCTACACCTTC
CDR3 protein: CATISAGFYGYTF

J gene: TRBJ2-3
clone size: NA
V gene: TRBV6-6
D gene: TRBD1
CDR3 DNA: TGTGCCAGCAGTTCAAGACCGACAGGGGTTCTAGATACGCAGTATTTT
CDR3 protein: CASSSRPTGVLDTQYF

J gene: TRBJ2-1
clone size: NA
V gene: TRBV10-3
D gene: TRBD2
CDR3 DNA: TGTGCCATCAGTGAGTTGGCGGGGGGGCACAATGAGCAGTTCTTC
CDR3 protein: CAISELAGGHNEQFF

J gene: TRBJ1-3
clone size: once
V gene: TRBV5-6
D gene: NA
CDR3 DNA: TGTGCCAGCAGCAGCAGGACAGACCCGAGCTCTGGAAACACCATATATTTT
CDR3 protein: CASSSRTDPSSGNTIYF

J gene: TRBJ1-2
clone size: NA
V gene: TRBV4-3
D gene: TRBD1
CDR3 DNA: TGCGCCAGCAGCCAAGACACCGGGGACAGGGGACACTATGGCTACACCTTC
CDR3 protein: CASSQDTGDRGHYGYTF

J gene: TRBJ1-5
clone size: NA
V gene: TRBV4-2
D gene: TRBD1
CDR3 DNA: TGTGCCAGCAGCCAACTTGACAGGGAGGATCAGCCCCAGCATTTT
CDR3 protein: CASSQLDREDQPQHF

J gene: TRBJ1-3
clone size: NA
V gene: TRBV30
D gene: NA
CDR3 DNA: TGTGCCTGGAGTGTGAGAGTACGGGGGTCGAGCTCTGGAAACACCATATATTTT
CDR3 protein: CAWSVRVRGSSSGNTIYF

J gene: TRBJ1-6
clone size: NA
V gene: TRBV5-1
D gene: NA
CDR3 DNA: TGCGCCAGCAGCTTGGAAGGGGATCCGGTTAATTCACCCCTCCACTTT
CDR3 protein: CASSLEGDPVNSPLHF

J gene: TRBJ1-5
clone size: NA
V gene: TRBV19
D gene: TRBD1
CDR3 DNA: TGTGCCAGTAGCGGGACAGTCGGCAATCAGCCCCAGCATTTT
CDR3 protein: CASSGTVGNQPQHF

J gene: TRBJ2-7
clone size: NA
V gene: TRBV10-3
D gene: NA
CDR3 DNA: TGTGCCATCAGTGAGTCGAGGGACAACGAGCAGTACTTC
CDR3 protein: CAISESRDNEQYF

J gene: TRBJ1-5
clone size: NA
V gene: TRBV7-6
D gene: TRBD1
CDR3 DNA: TGTGCCAGCAGCTTAGGGGACAGGGGTGCCCAGCCCCAGCATTTT
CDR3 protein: CASSLGDRGAQPQHF

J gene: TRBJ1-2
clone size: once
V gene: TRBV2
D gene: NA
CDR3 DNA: TGTGCCAGCAGTGAGGTTACAGGGCTCAGTGGCTACACCTTC
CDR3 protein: CASSEVTGLSGYTF

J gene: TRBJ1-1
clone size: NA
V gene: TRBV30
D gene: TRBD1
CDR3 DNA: TGTGCCTGGGGAGGACAGGGGAACACTGAAGCTTTCTTT
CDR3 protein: CAWGGQGNTEAFF

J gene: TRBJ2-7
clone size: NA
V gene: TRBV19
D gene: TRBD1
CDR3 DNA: TGTGCCACTATCAGCCCTCGGGACAGGGGATACGAGCAGTACTTC
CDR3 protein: CATISPRDRGYEQYF

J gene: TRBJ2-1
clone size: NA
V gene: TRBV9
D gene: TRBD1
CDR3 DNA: TGTGCCAGCAGCACGGCTCGGCAGGGGGATATCAATGAGCAGTTCTTC
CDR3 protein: CASSTARQGDINEQFF

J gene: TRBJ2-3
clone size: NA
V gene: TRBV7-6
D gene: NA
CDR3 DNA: TGTGCCAGCAGCTTAGTAATCTGGGGAGAGACAGATACGCAGTATTTT
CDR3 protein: CASSLVIWGETDTQYF

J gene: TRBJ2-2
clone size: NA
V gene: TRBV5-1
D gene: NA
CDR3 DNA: TGCGCCAGCAGCTTGGCCGGGAACACCGGGGAGCTGTTTTTT
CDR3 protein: CASSLAGNTGELFF

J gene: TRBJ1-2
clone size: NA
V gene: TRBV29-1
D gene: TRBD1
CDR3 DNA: TGCAGCGTTGATACAGGGGACTATGGCTACACCTTC
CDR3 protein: CSVDTGDYGYTF

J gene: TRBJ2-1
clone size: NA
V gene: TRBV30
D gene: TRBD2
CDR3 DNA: TGTGCCTGGAGCGCGAAACTAGCGGGGCGGTACAATGAGCAGTTCTTC
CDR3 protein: CAWSAKLAGRYNEQFF